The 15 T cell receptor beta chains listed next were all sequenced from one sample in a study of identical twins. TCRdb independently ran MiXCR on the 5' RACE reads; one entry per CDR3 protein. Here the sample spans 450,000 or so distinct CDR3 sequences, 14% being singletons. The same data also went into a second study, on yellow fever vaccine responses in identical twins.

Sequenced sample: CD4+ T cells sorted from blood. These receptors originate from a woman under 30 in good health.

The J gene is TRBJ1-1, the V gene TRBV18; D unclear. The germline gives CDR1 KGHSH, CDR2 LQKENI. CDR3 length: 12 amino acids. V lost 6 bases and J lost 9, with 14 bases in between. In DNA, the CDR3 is TGTGCCAGCTCTCCCCAGCGGGCGCAAGCTTTCTTT. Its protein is CASSPQRAQAFF.

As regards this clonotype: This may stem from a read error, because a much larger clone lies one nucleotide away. The CDR3 DNA reads as TGTGCCAGCAGCTTCCTACCCTTAGGGGTAGCGAGAACCTTATACAATGTGCAGTTCTTC. It specifies CASSFLPLGVARTLYNVQFF. The V gene is TRBV11-1, the J gene TRBJ2-1; D might be TRBD1 or TRBD2, each matching 5 bases. Germline lookup yields CDR1 SGHAT and CDR2 FQDESV (reference sequence). This CDR3 has 20 amino acids. The complete variable domain, with remaining parts taken from reference TRBV11-1 and TRBJ2-1, reads EAEVAQSPRYKITEKSQAVAFWCDPISGHATLYWYRQILGQGPELLVQFQDESVVDDSQLPKDRFSAERLKGVDSTLKIQPAELGDSAMYLCASSFLPLGVARTLYNVQFFGPGTRLTVL.

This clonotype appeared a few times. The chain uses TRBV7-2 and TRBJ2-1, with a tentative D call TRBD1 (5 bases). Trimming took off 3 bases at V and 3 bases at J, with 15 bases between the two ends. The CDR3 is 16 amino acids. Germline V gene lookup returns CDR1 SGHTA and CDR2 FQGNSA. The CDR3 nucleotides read TGTGCCAGCAGCTTCACCTTGGACACCGACTACAATGAGCAGTTCTTC. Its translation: CASSFTLDTDYNEQFF.

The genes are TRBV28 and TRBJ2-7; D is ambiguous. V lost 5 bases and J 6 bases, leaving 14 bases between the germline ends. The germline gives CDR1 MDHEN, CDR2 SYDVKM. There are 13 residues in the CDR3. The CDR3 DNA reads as TGTGCCAGCAGTCTAGGTGTGGGGTCCGAGCAGTACTTC. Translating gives CASSLGVGSEQYF.

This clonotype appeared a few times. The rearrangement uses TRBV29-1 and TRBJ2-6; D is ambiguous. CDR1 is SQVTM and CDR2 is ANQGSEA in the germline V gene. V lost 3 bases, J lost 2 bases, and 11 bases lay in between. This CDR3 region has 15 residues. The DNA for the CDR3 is TGCAGCGTTGACAGTGGCCTCCCTGGGGCCAACGTCCTGACTTTC. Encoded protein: CSVDSGLPGANVLTF.

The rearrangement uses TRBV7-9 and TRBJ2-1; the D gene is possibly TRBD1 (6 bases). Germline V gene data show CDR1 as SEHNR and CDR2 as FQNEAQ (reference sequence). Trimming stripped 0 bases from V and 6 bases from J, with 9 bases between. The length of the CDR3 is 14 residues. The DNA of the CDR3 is TGTGCCAGCAGCTTAGCCTACAGGGTCAATGAGCAGTTCTTC. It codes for CASSLAYRVNEQFF.

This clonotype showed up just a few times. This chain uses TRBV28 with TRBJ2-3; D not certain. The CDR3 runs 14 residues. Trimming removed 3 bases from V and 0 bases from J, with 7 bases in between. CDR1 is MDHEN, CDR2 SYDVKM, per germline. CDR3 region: CASSFVLSTDTQYF. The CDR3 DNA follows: TGTGCCAGCAGTTTTGTGTTGAGCACAGATACGCAGTATTTT.

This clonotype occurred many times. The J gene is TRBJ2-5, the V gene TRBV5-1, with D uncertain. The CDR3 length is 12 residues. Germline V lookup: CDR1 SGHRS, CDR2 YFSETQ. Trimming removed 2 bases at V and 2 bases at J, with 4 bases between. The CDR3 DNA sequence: TGCGCCAGCAGCTTTGGGCAAGAGACCCAGTACTTC. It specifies CASSFGQETQYF.

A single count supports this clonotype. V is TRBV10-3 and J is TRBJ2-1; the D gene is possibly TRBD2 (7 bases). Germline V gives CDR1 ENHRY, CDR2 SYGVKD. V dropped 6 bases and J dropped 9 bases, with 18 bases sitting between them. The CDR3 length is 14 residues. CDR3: CAISGGTGDTEQFF. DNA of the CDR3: TGTGCCATCAGCGGGGGGACGGGGGACACTGAGCAGTTCTTC.

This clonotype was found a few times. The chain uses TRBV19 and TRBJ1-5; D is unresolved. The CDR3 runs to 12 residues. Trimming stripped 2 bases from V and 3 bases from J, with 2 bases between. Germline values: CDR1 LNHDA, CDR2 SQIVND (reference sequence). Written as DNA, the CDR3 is TGTGCCAGTAGTATAATCAATCAGCCCCAGCATTTT. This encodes CASSIINQPQHF.

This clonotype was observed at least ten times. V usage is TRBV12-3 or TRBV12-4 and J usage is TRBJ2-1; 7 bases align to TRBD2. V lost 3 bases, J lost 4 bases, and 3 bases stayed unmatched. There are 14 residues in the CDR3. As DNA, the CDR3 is TGTGCCAGCAGTTTCTCGCGGGAGTACAATGAGCAGTTCTTC. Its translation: CASSFSREYNEQFF.

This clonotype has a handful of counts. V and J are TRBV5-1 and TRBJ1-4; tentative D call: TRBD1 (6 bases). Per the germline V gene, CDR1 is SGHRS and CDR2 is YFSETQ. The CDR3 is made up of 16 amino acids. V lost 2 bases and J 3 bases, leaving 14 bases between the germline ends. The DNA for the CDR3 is TGCGCCAGCAGCTTTGGACCCAGGGGCCCTAATGAAAAACTGTTTTTT. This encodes CASSFGPRGPNEKLFF. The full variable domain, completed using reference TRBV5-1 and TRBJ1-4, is KAGVTQTPRYLIKTRGQQVTLSCSPISGHRSVSWYQQTPGQGLQFLFEYFSETQRNKGNFPGRFSGRQFSNSRSEMNVSTLELGDSALYLCASSFGPRGPNEKLFFGSGTQLSVL.

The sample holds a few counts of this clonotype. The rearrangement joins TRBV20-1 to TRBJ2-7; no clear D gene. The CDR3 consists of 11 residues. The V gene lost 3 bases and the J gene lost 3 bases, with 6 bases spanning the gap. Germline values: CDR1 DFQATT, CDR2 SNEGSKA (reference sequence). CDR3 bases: TGCAGTGCTAGTACAGTCTACGAGCAGTACTTC. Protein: CSASTVYEQYF.

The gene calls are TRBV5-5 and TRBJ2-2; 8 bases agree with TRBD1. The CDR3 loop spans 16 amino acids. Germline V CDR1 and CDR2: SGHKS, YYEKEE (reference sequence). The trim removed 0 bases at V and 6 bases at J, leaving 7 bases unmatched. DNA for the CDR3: TGTGCCAGCAGCTTGGGGGCCAGGGGGCTGGCCGGGGAGCTGTTTTTT. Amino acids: CASSLGARGLAGELFF.

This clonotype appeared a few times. Here the CDR3 DNA reads TGTGCCAGCAGCTTACGGACAGGGGGATTGACTGAAGCTTTCTTT. Its translation: CASSLRTGGLTEAFF. The chain combines TRBV5-6 with TRBJ1-1; 10 positions agree with TRBD1. With 2 bases clipped from V and 5 bases from J, the junction kept 6 bases outside the gene matches. Germline V CDR1 and CDR2: SGHDT, YYEEEE. The CDR3 sequence is 15 residues long.